Presented here are 26 T cell receptor beta chains from one specimen sequenced in a study of cytomegalovirus exposure and HLA in healthy donors. PCR employed 60 Vbeta and 13 Jbeta primers. Clones were sequenced by immunoSEQ multiplex PCR, and TCRdb holds only the in-frame ones, with some missing. The sample gives about 200,000 clones, 75% to 90% of which show up once; roughly 6% is in the top ten. Sequencing input: PBMCs. These receptor sequences come from a woman aged 45-59 years in good health and CMV-seropositive.

The rearrangement uses TRBV19 and TRBJ2-3, with 8 bases identical to TRBD2. The CDR3 loop spans 15 amino acids. V lost 8 bases to trimming and J lost 1 base; unmatched junction nucleotides: 8. The germline V gene has CDR1 LNHDA and CDR2 SQIVND (reference sequence). CDR3 nucleotide sequence: TGTGCCAGTTCAGCGGGGGCGGCTGGCACAGATACGCAGTATTTT. Its translation: CASSAGAAGTDTQYF.

The genes are TRBV25-1 and TRBJ1-6; D unresolved. V lost 8 bases and J 3 bases, leaving 11 bases between the germline ends. Germline V gives CDR1 MGHDK, CDR2 SYGVNS. CDR3 length equals 14 residues. CDR3 nucleotide sequence: TGTGCCAGCGCCGGGAGGAGCTATAATTCACCCCTCCACTTT. This sequence encodes CASAGRSYNSPLHF.

This clone came up once. The chain couples TRBV19 to TRBJ1-3; D is possibly TRBD1 (6 bases). The V gene's germline CDR1 is LNHDA and CDR2 SQIVND (reference sequence). V was clipped by 8 bases and J by 0 bases, with 11 bases between them. This CDR3 contains 14 residues. CDR3 residues: CASSRDTSGNTIYF. Here the CDR3 DNA reads TGTGCCAGTTCCAGGGACACCTCTGGAAACACCATATATTTT.

This rearrangement joins TRBV12-5 to TRBJ1-1; 12 bases line up with TRBD1. Germline CDR1 is LGHNT and CDR2 is FRNRAP. CDR3 length: 14 amino acids. The junction had 6 bases not matched to a gene; V was cut back by 2 bases and J by 11 bases. The CDR3 nucleotides read TGTGCTAGTGGTTTGCACCGGGACAGGGGGCGGGCTTTCTTT. Protein: CASGLHRDRGRAFF. Filled out from reference TRBV12-5 and TRBJ1-1, the complete variable domain reads DARVTQTPRHKVTEMGQEVTMRCQPILGHNTVFWYRQTMMQGLELLAYFRNRAPLDDSGMPKDRFSAEMPDATLATLKIQPSEPRDSAVYFCASGLHRDRGRAFFGQGTRLTVV.

This rearrangement joins TRBV4-3 to TRBJ2-7; TRBD2 matches at 9 bases. The V and J ends lost 0 bases and 2 bases, in that order; junction bases with no gene match: 5. The CDR3 loop spans 16 amino acids. Germline V gives CDR1 LGHNA, CDR2 YSLEER. Here the CDR3 DNA reads TGCGCCAGCAGCCAAGATTTCGCTAGCGGGGCCTACGAGCAGTACTTC. It translates to CASSQDFASGAYEQYF.

The rearrangement links TRBV7-8 to TRBJ1-1, with 7 bases lining up with TRBD1. The CDR3 is 12 residues long. After removal of 5 bases from V and 8 bases from J, the junction contained 5 bases not matched to a gene. Germline CDR1 is SGHVS and CDR2 is FQNEAQ. Here the CDR3 DNA reads TGTGCCAGCAGCAGGGGGACAGCAGAAGCTTTCTTT. This gives the protein CASSRGTAEAFF.

The rearrangement uses TRBV7-2 and TRBJ2-1, with D unclear. CDR3 size: 12 residues. Germline CDR1 is SGHTA and CDR2 is FQGNSA. Trimming cost V 5 bases and J 7 bases, with 9 bases left between them. The CDR3 DNA is TGTGCCAGCAGCCCCTACCTGAATGAGCAGTTCTTC. It encodes CASSPYLNEQFF.

The chain carries TRBV19 and TRBJ1-6; a weak D match, TRBD1 (6 bases). Deletions cut 7 bases from V and 5 bases from J, with 15 bases between. This CDR3 is 15 amino acids long. The V gene's germline CDR1 is LNHDA and CDR2 SQIVND (reference sequence). CDR3 protein: CASTRAAGDNSPLHF. In DNA, the CDR3 is TGTGCCAGTACCCGGGCGGCAGGGGATAATTCACCCCTCCACTTT. Using reference TRBV19 and TRBJ1-6 for the parts outside the CDR3, the full variable domain is DGGITQSPKYLFRKEGQNVTLSCEQNLNHDAMYWYRQDPGQGLRLIYYSQIVNDFQKGDIAEGYSVSREKKESFPLTVTSAQKNPTAFYLCASTRAAGDNSPLHFGNGTRLTVT.

The chain couples TRBV2 to TRBJ2-2, with 7 bases aligning to TRBD2. CDR1 SNHLY and CDR2 FYNNEI come from the germline V gene. Losses at the gene ends were 8 bases for V and 3 bases for J; bases not matched to a gene: 3. The CDR3 spans 13 residues. The CDR3 bases are TGTGCCAGCGGGGGGGGGTACACCGGGGAGCTGTTTTTT. Translated: CASGGGYTGELFF.

The chain employs TRBV6-6 and TRBJ2-3; 8 bases map to TRBD2. This CDR3 contains 16 residues. The trim removed 8 bases at V and 0 bases at J, leaving 10 bases unmatched. CDR1 is MNHNY, CDR2 SVGAGI, per germline (reference sequence). This chain's CDR3 is CASGHRGGRSTDTQYF. In DNA form, the CDR3 reads TGTGCCAGCGGTCATCGCGGGGGGCGAAGCACAGATACGCAGTATTTT.

The chain links TRBV5-8 to TRBJ2-1, with 10 positions matching TRBD2. V was clipped by 4 bases and J by 2 bases; unmatched bases: 3. Germline V gene lookup returns CDR1 SGHTS and CDR2 YDEGEE. The CDR3 is 15 residues long. The CDR3 sequence is CASSTSGGAYNEQFF. CDR3 DNA: TGTGCCAGCAGCACGAGCGGGGGGGCCTACAATGAGCAGTTCTTC.

J is TRBJ2-2 and V is TRBV5-4; TRBD1 aligns across 8 bases. The CDR3 loop spans 15 amino acids. The germline V gene encodes CDR1 SGHNT and CDR2 YYREEE (reference sequence). The junction had 5 bases not matched to a gene; V was cut back by 2 bases and J by 5 bases. CDR3 amino acids: CASSFGQGSTGELFF. In DNA, the CDR3 is TGTGCCAGCAGCTTTGGACAGGGAAGTACCGGGGAGCTGTTTTTT.

The J gene is TRBJ1-2, the V gene TRBV28; D possibly corresponds to TRBD1 (5 bases). V was trimmed by 5 bases and J by 5 bases, leaving 12 bases between them. The CDR3 consists of 13 residues. Germline CDR1 and CDR2: MDHEN and SYDVKM. In DNA, the CDR3 is TGTGCCAGCAGTCCCGGGGGGTTTTATGGCTACACCTTC. Its translation is CASSPGGFYGYTF.

V is TRBV28 and J is TRBJ1-4; 7 bases map to TRBD1. Trimming removed 7 bases from V and 1 base from J; junction bases left unmatched: 3. The CDR3 is made up of 14 amino acids. CDR1 is MDHEN, CDR2 SYDVKM, per germline. The CDR3 DNA follows: TGTGCCAGCACCCGACAGGGAACTAATGAAAAACTGTTTTTT. Translating it yields CASTRQGTNEKLFF. The full variable domain, rest sourced from reference TRBV28 and TRBJ1-4, is DVKVTQSSRYLVKRTGEKVFLECVQDMDHENMFWYRQDPGLGLRLIYFSYDVKMKEKGDIPEGYSVSREKKERFSLILESASTNQTSMYLCASTRQGTNEKLFFGSGTQLSVL.

The gene calls are TRBV10-1 and TRBJ2-7, with 9 bases identical to TRBD1. The CDR3 consists of 14 residues. With 3 bases clipped from V and 5 bases from J, the junction kept 5 bases outside the gene matches. Germline CDR1 is WNHNN and CDR2 is SYGVQD (reference sequence). The CDR3 loop reads CASSESGTGNEQYF. The CDR3 DNA is TGCGCCAGCAGTGAATCCGGGACAGGGAACGAGCAGTACTTC.

The genes are TRBV15 and TRBJ2-1; 11 bases agree with TRBD1. After removal of 1 base from V and 8 bases from J, the junction contained 7 bases not matched to a gene. CDR1 is LNHNV and CDR2 is YYDKDF in the germline V gene (reference sequence). The CDR3 is 16 residues long. The CDR3 DNA sequence: TGTGCCACCAGCAGAGCCCCTGGACAGGGGGCCGATGAGCAGTTCTTC. The encoded protein is CATSRAPGQGADEQFF.

The sample holds one count of this clone. The rearrangement joins TRBV7-6 to TRBJ1-4; a weak D match, TRBD1 (5 bases). The CDR3 loop spans 15 amino acids. Germline assignment: CDR1 SGHVS and CDR2 FNYEAQ. V was cut by 2 bases and J by 6 bases, with 13 bases left in between. In nucleotides, the CDR3 is TGTGCCAGCAGCTTATCAACAGGATGGGATGAAAAACTGTTTTTT. Residues: CASSLSTGWDEKLFF.

The V call is TRBV6-6, the J call TRBJ2-7, with a weak D call TRBD2 (6 bases). Germline CDR1 reads MNHNY; CDR2 reads SVGAGI (reference sequence). This CDR3 region has 13 residues. Between the trimmed V and J ends, which lost 7 bases and 9 bases, there was a span of 19 bases. This chain's CDR3 is CASTPAGGRGQYF. In DNA form, the CDR3 reads TGTGCCAGCACCCCGGCCGGGGGACGCGGGCAGTACTTC.

The V call is TRBV5-1, the J call TRBJ2-1; D is perhaps TRBD2 (5 bases). Germline loops: CDR1 SGHRS, CDR2 YFSETQ. V was pared by 0 bases and J by 9 bases, with 7 bases between. The CDR3 is 12 amino acids. The CDR3 DNA follows: TGCGCCAGCAGCTTGGCCGAGGGTGAGCAGTTCTTC. It yields the protein CASSLAEGEQFF.

The chain is built from TRBV2 and TRBJ2-5; a weak D match, TRBD2 (7 bases). Germline values: CDR1 SNHLY, CDR2 FYNNEI. CDR3 length: 15 residues. The V and J ends lost 4 bases and 7 bases respectively, with 19 bases between them. This CDR3 reads CASSVEGGAVGTQYF. The CDR3 DNA is TGTGCCAGCAGTGTTGAAGGGGGGGCAGTAGGGACCCAGTACTTC.

V is TRBV5-6 and J is TRBJ1-4; TRBD1 matches 9 bases. The junction had 6 bases not matched to a gene; V was cut back by 2 bases and J by 4 bases. Germline lookup yields CDR1 SGHDT and CDR2 YYEEEE. The CDR3 runs 16 residues. DNA for the CDR3: TGTGCCAGCAGCTTCTCACAGGGGGCGGGTAATGAAAAACTGTTTTTT. Translation: CASSFSQGAGNEKLFF.

This clone showed up just a few times. The chain is built from TRBV29-1 and TRBJ2-5, with D tentatively TRBD1 (6 bases). The CDR3 extends over 12 amino acids. V lost 8 bases to trimming and J lost 1 base, with 11 bases between them. Germline lookup yields CDR1 SQVTM and CDR2 ANQGSEA. CDR3 nucleotide sequence: TGCAGCTTTTTAGGGGGCCAAGAGACCCAGTACTTC. Its protein product is CSFLGGQETQYF.

The chain is built from TRBV11-2 and TRBJ2-7; D is uncertain. The CDR3 loop spans 12 amino acids. Germline lookup yields CDR1 SGHAT and CDR2 FQNNGV. The V gene lost 2 bases and the J gene lost 1 base, with 3 bases spanning the gap. CDR3 coding DNA: TGTGCCAGCAGCTTATCATCCTACGAGCAGTACTTC. It is translated as CASSLSSYEQYF.

The CDR3 region has the DNA TGTGCCAGCAGCCCCCTGTCGGGGAAACACACCGGGGAGCTGTTTTTT. Translated, it gives CASSPLSGKHTGELFF. The chain links TRBV11-2 to TRBJ2-2; the D gene is possibly TRBD2 (5 bases). The CDR3 is 16 residues long. Germline V gene lookup returns CDR1 SGHAT and CDR2 FQNNGV. The V end lost 5 bases, the J end lost 3 bases, and 16 bases lay between the germline ends.

V and J are TRBV4-1 and TRBJ1-1, with TRBD1 identical over 10 bases. The CDR3 runs 18 residues. V shed 2 bases and J 5 bases; nucleotides not matched to a gene: 14. The germline gives CDR1 MGHRA, CDR2 YSYEKL. The CDR3 sequence is CASSQRQGALVGRTEAFF. In nucleotides, the CDR3 is TGCGCCAGCAGCCAAAGACAGGGGGCGCTAGTCGGACGGACTGAAGCTTTCTTT.

V and J are TRBV5-4 and TRBJ2-5, with D possibly being TRBD1 (6 bases). Germline V gives CDR1 SGHNT, CDR2 YYREEE (reference sequence). This CDR3 has 14 residues. Trimming pared 4 bases from V and 3 bases from J, leaving 13 bases between. The CDR3, as DNA: TGTGCCAGCAGCCCCAAGACAGGTGAAGAGACCCAGTACTTC. It is translated as CASSPKTGEETQYF.